This TCR beta chain was obtained from a study of blood T cell repertoires in COVID-19. Looking at the study overall: Sites in the United States, Italy and Spain provided acute and convalescent COVID-19 samples. T cells, B-cell-depleted T cells, or PBMCs supplied cDNA or gDNA.

How the authors handled the data: Reference gene primer amplification in the assay estimated nucleated cell counts. The repertoire was sequenced with immunoSEQ multiplex PCR; TCRdb's copy has only in-frame clones and lacks some. V, J and clone size derive from that table, while D and trimming were established from the DNA sequence. This table has about 160,000 clones, around four fifths appearing once. Sequencing was carried out using peripheral blood. The source of this sequence is a man in his 70s with acute or convalescent COVID-19.

CDR3 protein: CASSPTSGARDTQYF. The DNA of the CDR3 is TGTGCCAGCAGCCCCACTAGCGGGGCCCGGGATACGCAGTATTTT. J is TRBJ2-3 and V is TRBV6-2 or TRBV6-3; 10 nucleotides align to TRBD2. With 6 bases clipped from V and 6 bases from J, the junction kept 9 bases outside the gene matches. The CDR3 length is 15 residues. CDR1 and CDR2 from the germline V gene are MNHEY and SVGEGT.